Following are 19 T cell receptor beta chains from one sample sequenced in a study of molecular identifiers for immune sequencing clone quantification. One entry per CDR3 protein, called by TCRdb with MiXCR from the PCR reads. The sample carries over 600,000 distinct CDR3 sequences, 15% to 20% recorded once. Specimen: naive CD8+ T cells from blood, with Jurkat cell RNA spiked in. As for subset: FACS-sorted CD8+CD4-CCR7+CD45RA+ naive T cells. The receptors originated from a human donor in good health. Some libraries in this study had Jurkat cell RNA spiked in.

The CDR3: CSASRGLQETQYF. In DNA, the CDR3 is TGCAGTGCTTCACGGGGGTTGCAAGAGACCCAGTACTTC. The V call is TRBV20-1, the J call TRBJ2-5; possibly TRBD2 for D (6 bases). V was shortened by 5 bases and J by 2 bases, with 12 bases between the two germline ends. Germline CDR1 is DFQATT and CDR2 is SNEGSKA (reference sequence). This CDR3 is built from 13 residues.

This chain connects TRBV29-1 to TRBJ1-2, with 7 bases matching TRBD1. J gave up 7 bases and V 4 bases, and 6 bases lay outside the gene matches. Germline lookup yields CDR1 SQVTM and CDR2 ANQGSEA. The CDR3 has 12 residues. The CDR3 nucleotides read TGCAGCGTTGGGACAGGTTCGTCTGGCTACACCTTC. It yields the protein CSVGTGSSGYTF.

Note on this clonotype: This clone may be a read error of a much larger clone one base away. No conserved phenylalanine or tryptophan is present at the end of the CDR3, so a read error is the likely explanation. V gene TRBV7-2 combines with J gene TRBJ2-7; D is undetermined. The V end lost 3 bases, the J end lost 3 bases, and 18 bases lay between the germline ends. Germline V lookup: CDR1 SGHTA, CDR2 FQGNSA. There are 16 residues in the CDR3. The CDR3: CASSFAWAGVFYEQYS. The CDR3 nucleotides are TGTGCCAGCAGCTTTGCCTGGGCTGGTGTTTTCTACGAGCAGTACTCC.

A note on this clonotype: At one of its ends the junction is not consistent with the germline gene, which may arise from a read error. The chain combines TRBV7-9 with TRBJ2-1; 7 bases match TRBD2. The CDR3 spans 18 residues. The germline V gene encodes CDR1 SEHNR and CDR2 FQNEAQ (reference sequence). The CDR3 loop reads CASSTSHAGAPSYNERFF. Written as DNA, the CDR3 is TGTGCCAGCAGCACAAGCCATGCGGGAGCCCCCTCCTACAATGAGCGGTTCTTC.

The gene calls are TRBV5-6 and TRBJ1-2; D not certain. This CDR3 region has 14 residues. CDR1 is SGHDT and CDR2 is YYEEEE in the germline V gene. Trimming took off 2 bases at V and 6 bases at J, with 14 bases between the two ends. The CDR3 loop reads CASSFYDAENGYTF. CDR3 DNA: TGTGCCAGCAGCTTTTACGACGCCGAAAATGGCTACACCTTC.

On this clonotype itself: It may be a read error: a sequence one base away is much more abundant. The J gene is TRBJ1-1, the V gene TRBV20-1; 9 nucleotides line up with TRBD1. The CDR3 is made up of 15 amino acids. Germline loops: CDR1 DFQATT, CDR2 SNEGSKA (reference sequence). CDR3 coding DNA: TGCAGTGCTTACGGGACAGGGAAGGGGGACACTGAAGCTCTCTTT. It is translated as CSAYGTGKGDTEALF.

The sample holds many counts of this clonotype. The chain has TRBV7-9 and TRBJ1-1, with 7 bases matching TRBD1. The length of the CDR3 is 15 residues. Trimming removed 3 bases from V and 5 bases from J; junction bases left unmatched: 9. CDR1 SEHNR and CDR2 FQNEAQ come from the germline V gene (reference sequence). The CDR3 loop is CASSFSGGRDTEAFF. CDR3 sequence (DNA): TGTGCCAGCAGCTTTTCAGGGGGAAGGGATACTGAAGCTTTCTTT.

With regard to this clonotype: A much larger clone lies a single base off, so this may be a read error. The chain uses TRBV7-3 and TRBJ2-2, with 8 bases identical to TRBD1. The CDR3 sequence is 15 residues long. Trimming removed 5 bases from V and 6 bases from J; junction bases left unmatched: 8. CDR1 and CDR2 from the germline V gene are SGHTA and FQGTGA. CDR3 in amino acids: CASSKDRGNAGELFF. The CDR3 coding sequence is TGTGCCAGCAGCAAAGACAGGGGCAACGCCGGGGAGCTGTTTTTT.

This clonotype was seen repeatedly, ten times or more. The chain combines TRBV2 with TRBJ1-1; possibly TRBD1 for D (6 bases). Trimming pared 0 bases from V and 3 bases from J, leaving 8 bases between. CDR3 length: 14 amino acids. CDR1 and CDR2 (germline): SNHLY, FYNNEI. CDR3 sequence reads: CASSEASGDTEAFF. DNA of the CDR3: TGTGCCAGCAGTGAAGCGTCAGGGGACACTGAAGCTTTCTTT.

Concerning this clonotype: A much larger clone lies a single base off, so this may be a read error. This chain connects TRBV13 to TRBJ2-2, with D possibly matching TRBD2 (5 bases). Per the germline V gene, CDR1 is PRHDT and CDR2 is FYEKMQ (reference sequence). CDR3 length: 13 amino acids. The DNA for the CDR3 is TGTGACAGCAGCCCGGACTGGACCCGGGAGCTGTTTTTT. Protein: CDSSPDWTRELFF.

This clonotype was recorded a few times. The V and J genes are TRBV20-1 and TRBJ1-1; maybe TRBD1 (6 bases). Germline V gene data show CDR1 as DFQATT and CDR2 as SNEGSKA (reference sequence). This CDR3 is built from 12 residues. The germline V and J ends were trimmed by 3 bases and 4 bases, with 9 bases remaining between them. The CDR3 reads CSASPGATEAFF. The CDR3, as DNA: TGCAGTGCTAGCCCAGGGGCCACTGAAGCTTTCTTT.

Worth noting for this clonotype: One junction end does not reproduce the germline sequence, and a read error may be involved. The rearrangement links TRBV12-3 or TRBV12-4 to TRBJ1-2, with D unresolved. The CDR3 covers 12 residues. The CDR3 sequence: CASSLGRPGAIF. In DNA, the CDR3 is TGTGCCAGCAGTTTAGGAAGGCCAGGAGCCATCTTC.

Turning to this clonotype: A read error is possible here, since a much larger clone lies one base away. The CDR3 DNA reads as TGTGCCAGTAGTATCAAGGGCGGGTGGCGCGCAGATACGCAGTATTTT. Amino acids: CASSIKGGWRADTQYF. The chain couples TRBV19 to TRBJ2-3, with D maybe TRBD2 (5 bases). CDR1 and CDR2 (germline): LNHDA, SQIVND (reference sequence). Trimming removed 3 bases at V and 4 bases at J, with 17 bases between. The CDR3 length is 16 residues.

Comments on this clonotype: This may arise from a read error, as a much more abundant clone is one base away. V gene TRBV15 combines with J gene TRBJ2-1; the D gene is possibly TRBD1 (7 bases). V was cut by 8 bases and J by 7 bases, with 18 bases left in between. The V gene's germline CDR1 is LNHNV and CDR2 YYDKDF (reference sequence). CDR3 length: 14 residues. CDR3 in DNA: TGTGCCACCCTCGGGAGAGGGGGCGGGAATGAGCAGTTCTTC. Translating it yields CATLGRGGGNEQFF.

The chain couples TRBV4-3 to TRBJ2-1; D unclear. Trimming shortened V by 0 bases and J by 3 bases, and 9 bases separated the two germline ends. Germline assignment: CDR1 LGHNA and CDR2 YSLEER. The length of the CDR3 is 15 residues. CDR3 residues: CASSQERLNYNEQFF. CDR3 bases: TGCGCCAGCAGCCAAGAGAGATTGAACTACAATGAGCAGTTCTTC.

Comment on this clonotype: Relative to the germline gene, one junction end is altered; a read error may explain this. V and J are TRBV20-1 and TRBJ2-6; possible D gene TRBD1, 6 bases. Germline CDR1 DFQATT, CDR2 SNEGSKA (reference sequence). The CDR3 runs 20 residues. CDR3 region: CSARALAQGARELGADVLTF. CDR3 bases: TGCAGTGCTAGAGCCCTAGCACAGGGCGCTCGCGAGCTCGGGGCCGACGTCCTGACTTTC.

The V gene is TRBV19, the J gene TRBJ2-1; D may correspond to TRBD1 or TRBD2 (5 bases each). Germline lookup yields CDR1 LNHDA and CDR2 SQIVND (reference sequence). V lost 6 bases to trimming and J lost 8 bases, with 17 bases between them. This CDR3 has 14 amino acids. Here the CDR3 reads CASRSGPGPHEQFF. The CDR3 DNA follows: TGTGCCAGTAGATCGGGGCCAGGTCCGCATGAGCAGTTCTTC.

This clonotype was seen a handful of times. The genes are TRBV6-1 and TRBJ1-1; TRBD1 aligns across 7 bases. V gave up 6 bases and J gave up 5 bases; unmatched junction bases: 3. This CDR3 is built from 12 residues. Germline CDR1 is MNHNS and CDR2 is SASEGT. The CDR3 spells CASRSQGTEAFF. CDR3 DNA: TGTGCCAGCAGGTCACAGGGGACTGAAGCTTTCTTT.

This clonotype occurred a few times. The V and J genes are TRBV30 and TRBJ1-1; D remains unclear. The germline V gene has CDR1 GTSNPN and CDR2 SVGIG (reference sequence). The CDR3 covers 13 residues. With 3 bases removed from V and 0 bases from J, the gap between germline ends came to 8 bases. CDR3 nucleotide sequence: TGTGCCTGGAGCGGCGTTATGAACACTGAAGCTTTCTTT. Amino acid sequence: CAWSGVMNTEAFF.